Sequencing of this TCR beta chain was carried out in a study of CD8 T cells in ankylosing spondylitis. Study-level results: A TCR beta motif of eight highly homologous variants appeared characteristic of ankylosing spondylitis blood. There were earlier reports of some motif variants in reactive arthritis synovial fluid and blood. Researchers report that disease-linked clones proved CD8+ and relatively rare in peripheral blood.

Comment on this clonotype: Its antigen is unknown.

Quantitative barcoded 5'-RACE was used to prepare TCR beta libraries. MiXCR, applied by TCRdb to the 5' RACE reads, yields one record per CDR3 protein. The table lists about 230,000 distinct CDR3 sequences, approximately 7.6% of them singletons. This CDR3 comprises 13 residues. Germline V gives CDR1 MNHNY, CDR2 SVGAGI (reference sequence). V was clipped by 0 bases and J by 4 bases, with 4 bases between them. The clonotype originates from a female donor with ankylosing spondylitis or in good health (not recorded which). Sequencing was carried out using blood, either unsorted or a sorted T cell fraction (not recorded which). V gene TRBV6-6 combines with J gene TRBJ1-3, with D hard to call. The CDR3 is CASSYSKGNTIYF. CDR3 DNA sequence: TGTGCCAGCAGTTACTCGAAAGGAAACACCATATATTTT.